The next 23 T cell receptor beta chains were all read from a single sample in a study of HIV-infected patients and healthy controls. Reverse transcription used approximately 500 ng RNA and constant-region primers for alpha and beta. Alpha and beta chain libraries were made separately by chain-specific third strand synthesis with multiplexing indices. TCRdb reprocessed the 5' RACE reads with MiXCR, giving one entry per CDR3 protein. The repertoire holds roughly 11,000 distinct CDR3 sequences, with under 6.5% as singletons. Whole blood was used without fractionation, so all unsorted peripheral T cells were included. Material for sequencing was blood. Every receptor here comes from an adult in good health.

The chain couples TRBV5-1 to TRBJ1-5; D gene ambiguous. The length of the CDR3 is 15 residues. Per germline, CDR1 SGHRS and CDR2 YFSETQ. Trimming took 5 bases from V and 0 from J, leaving 12 bases between them. The CDR3 region is CASSSGLDSNQPQHF. CDR3 DNA sequence: TGCGCCAGCAGTTCCGGTCTCGATAGCAATCAGCCCCAGCATTTT.

By its share, this clonotype is medium-sized. The chain recombines TRBV7-6 with TRBJ2-7; 8 bases are shared with TRBD1. V was clipped by 5 bases and J by 0 bases; unmatched bases: 6. CDR1 is SGHVS and CDR2 is FNYEAQ in the germline V gene. CDR3 size: 15 residues. This CDR3 is CASSLDRGYSYEQYF. The CDR3 region has the DNA TGTGCCAGCAGCCTCGACAGGGGTTACTCCTACGAGCAGTACTTC.

This clonotype is medium-sized within its sample. The chain links TRBV20-1 to TRBJ1-5, with 11 bases that match TRBD1. The CDR3 is 19 amino acids. V trimming: 2 bases; J trimming: 4 bases; junction bases outside the gene matches: 16. The germline V gene has CDR1 DFQATT and CDR2 SNEGSKA (reference sequence). DNA of the CDR3: TGCAGTGCTAGACTACCGGGACAGGGGGACAGGGCAGGGAATCAGCCCCAGCATTTT. Amino acids: CSARLPGQGDRAGNQPQHF.

This clonotype came up many times. This chain connects TRBV2 to TRBJ2-7, with no clear D. The CDR3 extends over 15 amino acids. V lost 0 bases and J 2 bases, leaving 11 bases between the germline ends. Germline assignment: CDR1 SNHLY and CDR2 FYNNEI. The DNA for the CDR3 is TGTGCCAGCAGTGAAGCCCCGGGTCCCCCCTACGAGCAGTACTTC. It yields the protein CASSEAPGPPYEQYF.

Judged by abundance, this clonotype is medium-sized. The chain couples TRBV25-1 to TRBJ2-2, with D unresolved. CDR3 size: 13 residues. Germline lookup yields CDR1 MGHDK and CDR2 SYGVNS. Trimming pared 10 bases from V and 6 bases from J, leaving 15 bases between. Written as DNA, the CDR3 is TGTGCCACCCTCCAACCCGGAGCCGGGGAGCTGTTTTTT. This codes for CATLQPGAGELFF.

V and J are TRBV7-9 and TRBJ2-3; tentatively, D is TRBD1 (5 bases). CDR1 is SEHNR, CDR2 FQNEAQ, per germline (reference sequence). This CDR3 has 14 residues. V dropped 3 bases and J dropped 3 bases, with 10 bases sitting between them. CDR3 DNA: TGTGCCAGCAGCTTTGGCAGGGTAACAGATACGCAGTATTTT. This sequence encodes CASSFGRVTDTQYF.

This clonotype is deemed medium-sized (0.01 to 0.1%). V usage is TRBV6-1 and J usage is TRBJ2-3, with D perhaps matching TRBD1 or TRBD2 (5 bases each). The CDR3 has 15 amino acids. Trimming pared 2 bases from V and 1 base from J, leaving 10 bases between. Germline CDR1 and CDR2: MNHNS and SASEGT. The CDR3 region is CASSETGRGTDTQYF. The CDR3 DNA reads as TGTGCCAGCAGTGAAACGGGGCGAGGCACAGATACGCAGTATTTT.

This clonotype was recorded many times. Compared with germline, one end of the junction differs, possibly owing to a read error. This rearrangement joins TRBV6-2 or TRBV6-3 to TRBJ1-5, with 11 bases identical to TRBD1. This CDR3 spans 17 amino acids. Germline V lookup: CDR1 MNHEY, CDR2 SVGEGT. The CDR3 region has the DNA TGTGTCAGCAGCACCGCCTGGACAGGGGGCAGCAATCAGCCCCAGCATTTT. Translation: CVSSTAWTGGSNQPQHF.

By proportion, this clonotype is medium-sized. V and J are TRBV20-1 and TRBJ2-7; 9 nucleotides line up with TRBD2. V trimming: 3 bases; J trimming: 1 base; junction bases outside the gene matches: 1. The CDR3 extends over 13 amino acids. Germline CDR1 is DFQATT and CDR2 is SNEGSKA (reference sequence). In DNA form, the CDR3 reads TGCAGTGCTAGGGGACTAGCTTCCTACGAGCAGTACTTC. Translated, it gives CSARGLASYEQYF.

In this sample, this clonotype turned up many times. V and J are TRBV29-1 and TRBJ2-1; D gene ambiguous. The CDR3 contains 11 residues. CDR1 SQVTM and CDR2 ANQGSEA come from the germline V gene. Deletions cut 3 bases from V and 4 bases from J, with 4 bases between. The CDR3 DNA sequence: TGCAGCGTTGACGAGTACAATGAGCAGTTCTTC. Translated, it gives CSVDEYNEQFF.

In this sample, this clonotype turned up many times. The genes are TRBV10-3 and TRBJ1-4, with 9 bases lining up with TRBD1. The CDR3 runs to 14 residues. The germline gives CDR1 ENHRY, CDR2 SYGVKD. Trimming at V came to 0 bases and at J to 10 bases, leaving 3 bases not matched to a gene. This CDR3 is CAISESTGGRKLFF. The CDR3 DNA is TGTGCCATCAGTGAGTCGACAGGGGGGAGAAAACTGTTTTTT.

This clonotype is labeled as medium-sized. The chain carries TRBV7-9 and TRBJ2-3; tentative D call: TRBD1 (5 bases). Between the trimmed V and J ends, which lost 6 bases and 2 bases, there was a span of 15 bases. The CDR3 has 15 residues. CDR1 and CDR2 (germline): SEHNR, FQNEAQ (reference sequence). The CDR3, as DNA: TGTGCCAGCAGTACGACAGAGTTGGCCACAGATACGCAGTATTTT. As protein: CASSTTELATDTQYF.

In its sample, this clonotype ranks as medium-sized (0.01 to 0.1%). The J gene is TRBJ2-1, the V gene TRBV7-9, with 7 bases fitting TRBD2. The CDR3 is made up of 18 amino acids. V trimming: 1 base; J trimming: 8 bases; junction bases outside the gene matches: 17. Germline V lookup: CDR1 SEHNR, CDR2 FQNEAQ (reference sequence). The CDR3 sequence: CASSLGWSGTFDLDEQFF. The DNA of the CDR3 is TGTGCCAGCAGCTTAGGGTGGAGCGGGACTTTTGACTTGGATGAGCAGTTCTTC.

This clonotype was seen at least ten times. This chain connects TRBV6-2 or TRBV6-3 to TRBJ1-5, with 7 bases identical to TRBD1. With 6 bases clipped from V and 2 bases from J, the junction kept 7 bases outside the gene matches. Germline V gene sequence: CDR1 MNHEY, CDR2 SVGEGT. The CDR3 extends over 15 amino acids. The CDR3 sequence: CASSPGQLGNQPQHF. The CDR3 DNA reads TGTGCCAGCAGCCCGGGACAGTTAGGCAATCAGCCCCAGCATTTT.

This clonotype is medium-sized in the sample. This sequence joins TRBV7-9 and TRBJ1-5; D uncertain. With 2 bases removed from V and 0 bases from J, the gap between germline ends came to 5 bases. This CDR3 has 14 amino acids. Per the germline V gene, CDR1 is SEHNR and CDR2 is FQNEAQ (reference sequence). The CDR3 nucleotides read TGTGCCAGCAGCTTACCCACTAGCAATCAGCCCCAGCATTTT. Amino acid sequence: CASSLPTSNQPQHF. Together with reference TRBV7-9 and TRBJ1-5, the CDR3 gives the full variable domain: DTGVSQNPRHKITKRGQNVTFRCDPISEHNRLYWYRQTLGQGPEFLTYFQNEAQLEKSRLLSDRFSAERPKGSFSTLEIQRTEQGDSAMYLCASSLPTSNQPQHFGDGTRLSIL.

This sequence joins TRBV5-1 and TRBJ2-1, with D possibly matching TRBD2 (6 bases). This CDR3 comprises 15 residues. Trimming pared 0 bases from V and 1 base from J, leaving 8 bases between. The germline V gene has CDR1 SGHRS and CDR2 YFSETQ. The CDR3 region is CASSLVAGSYNEQFF. CDR3 bases: TGCGCCAGCAGCTTGGTGGCGGGGTCCTACAATGAGCAGTTCTTC.

This clonotype is categorized as medium-sized. In DNA form, the CDR3 reads TGTGCCAGCAGCTTGGACGGGGGCGCAGATACGCAGTATTTT. This sequence encodes CASSLDGGADTQYF. The rearrangement joins TRBV5-5 to TRBJ2-3, with D perhaps assigned TRBD1 or TRBD2 (6 bases each). The CDR3 sequence is 14 residues long. Germline V gene lookup returns CDR1 SGHKS and CDR2 YYEKEE (reference sequence). The V gene lost 0 bases and the J gene lost 4 bases, with 9 bases spanning the gap.

This clonotype was picked up many times. The chain employs TRBV12-5 and TRBJ1-1; no firm D call. This CDR3 is built from 12 residues. Germline loops: CDR1 LGHNT, CDR2 FRNRAP. V lost 5 bases, J lost 10 bases, and 14 bases lay in between. The CDR3 region is CASGPRAGAAFF. The CDR3 nucleotides read TGTGCTAGTGGTCCGCGGGCAGGAGCAGCTTTCTTT.

This clonotype turned up a few times. The chain carries TRBV12-3 or TRBV12-4 and TRBJ2-1; D unresolved. Trimming left V 8 bases short and J 2 bases short, with 16 bases between. This CDR3 is 15 amino acids long. The chain's CDR3 is CASSHDNRPYNEQFF. The CDR3 DNA reads TGTGCCAGCTCCCACGACAATCGCCCCTACAATGAGCAGTTCTTC.

Within the sample, this clonotype is medium-sized. The rearrangement links TRBV2 to TRBJ1-5; 7 bases match TRBD1. Germline assignment: CDR1 SNHLY and CDR2 FYNNEI. V shed 6 bases and J 4 bases; nucleotides not matched to a gene: 6. CDR3 length: 14 residues. CDR3 bases: TGTGCCAGCAGGGGGGACAGCACTAATCAGCCCCAGCATTTT. It translates to CASRGDSTNQPQHF. Looking up the rest from reference TRBV2 and TRBJ1-5 gives the full variable domain: EPEVTQTPSHQVTQMGQEVILRCVPISNHLYFYWYRQILGQKVEFLVSFYNNEISEKSEIFDDQFSVERPDGSNFTLKIRSTKLEDSAMYFCASRGDSTNQPQHFGDGTRLSIL.

The rearrangement uses TRBV20-1 and TRBJ1-4, with D possibly being TRBD1 (6 bases). Trimming removed 5 bases from V and 8 bases from J, with 15 bases in between. The CDR3 sequence is 13 residues long. The germline V gene has CDR1 DFQATT and CDR2 SNEGSKA (reference sequence). CDR3 in amino acids: CSAGGGPREKLFF. CDR3 coding DNA: TGCAGTGCTGGGGGGGGCCCCAGGGAAAAACTGTTTTTT.

This clonotype has a handful of counts. V gene TRBV5-1 combines with J gene TRBJ2-7; perhaps TRBD1 as D (5 bases). V lost 4 bases to trimming and J lost 6 bases, with 14 bases between them. The germline gives CDR1 SGHRS, CDR2 YFSETQ. This CDR3 is 13 amino acids long. The CDR3 DNA reads as TGCGCCAGCAGCCGCCAGGGTAGGACCGAGCAGTACTTC. This codes for CASSRQGRTEQYF.

This clonotype is classed as medium-sized. V usage is TRBV20-1 and J usage is TRBJ1-5; tentative D call: TRBD1 (5 bases). V shed 6 bases and J shed 0 bases, with 6 bases lying between them. In germline, CDR1 is DFQATT, CDR2 SNEGSKA (reference sequence). There are 12 residues in the CDR3. CDR3 region: CSARGSNQPQHF. Written as DNA, the CDR3 is TGCAGTGCGAGGGGTAGCAATCAGCCCCAGCATTTT.